This TCR beta chain was obtained from a study of identical twins. The study, taken as a whole, reports: Conclusions came from cross-sectional statistical analysis, not from following the same donors.

In its sample, this clonotype was seen a few times. Its target is unknown. With template switching, a universal primer site was added, and the cDNA carried unique molecular identifiers. TCRdb reprocessed the 5' RACE reads via MiXCR and lists one record per CDR3 protein. This table holds 1.5 million to 2 million distinct CDR3 sequences, around 33% found once. V dropped 4 bases and J dropped 8; count of bases not matched to a gene: 9. This CDR3 contains 14 residues. CDR1 and CDR2 (germline): MNHNS, SASEGT. This clonotype was obtained from a newborn girl in good health. The V call is TRBV6-1, the J call TRBJ1-2; TRBD1 aligns across 8 bases. The sequencing sample was made of cord blood. CDR3 DNA: TGTGCCAGCAGTGTAGCCGGGACAGGTGGGGGCTACACCTTC. It translates to CASSVAGTGGGYTF.